This TCR beta chain came from a study of blood T cells in healthy people across ages. Extraction of total RNA produced a minimum of 5.5 micrograms from each sample. A remark on this clonotype: Its antigen is unidentified.

Findings of the study overall: Any changes in expanded clonotypes were possibly confounded, as donor CMV status remained unknown. Higher diversity and more naive CD4+ cells were features of long-lived donors, compared to aged donors.

With a J-beta primer mix and a sample-barcoded 5' primer, a second PCR ran about 6 to 11 cycles. Each cDNA molecule, via a template-switch adaptor with 12 random nucleotides, was tagged. TCRdb reprocessed the 5' RACE reads with MiXCR, giving one entry per CDR3 protein. The sample lists some 1.8 million distinct CDR3 sequences; roughly two fifths were seen once. The CDR3 is 18 amino acids. With 0 bases removed from V and 1 base from J, the gap between germline ends came to 17 bases. CDR1 and CDR2 from the germline V gene are LNHNV and YYDKDF (reference sequence). This TCR came from a human donor in good health. The sequenced material came from blood. V gene TRBV15 combines with J gene TRBJ2-3, with D perhaps being TRBD1 or TRBD2 (5 bases each). CDR3 coding DNA: TGTGCCACCAGCAGAGATACCGGGGCCGGGGACCGCACAGATACGCAGTATTTT. Translation: CATSRDTGAGDRTDTQYF.